The next 29 T cell receptor beta chains were all read from a single sample in a study of beta chain features in type 1 diabetes. Notes on the study in general: For Type 1 diabetes patients, all four CD4+ subsets carried TCRB CDR3s that were moderately but significantly shorter.

The authors reverse transcribed all of the isolated RNA, so sequencing captured expressed TCRB transcripts. Data came from immunoSEQ multiplex PCR; TCRdb stores just in-frame clones and leaves some out. The table has 640,000 or so clones, 11% to 15% seen once. These TCRs' antigens remain unknown. Input material: naive CD4+ T cells from blood. These receptors all come from a man aged 18 to 30 with type 1 diabetes.

Concerning this clone itself: Other DNA sequences in the same sample also yield this CDR3. V usage is TRBV2 and J usage is TRBJ1-5; D is unclear. The CDR3 runs to 13 residues. The germline V and J ends were trimmed by 6 bases and 0 bases, with 6 bases remaining between them. Germline V gene data show CDR1 as SNHLY and CDR2 as FYNNEI. CDR3 residues: CASRENSNQPQHF. CDR3 sequence (DNA): TGTGCCAGCAGAGAAAATAGCAATCAGCCCCAGCATTTT.

The V call is TRBV4-2, the J call TRBJ1-1; D remains ambiguous. Germline V gene data show CDR1 as LGHNA and CDR2 as YNFKEQ. V was clipped by 1 base and J by 1 base, with 10 bases between them. This CDR3 spans 15 amino acids. The CDR3 sequence is CASSQVGPGNTEAFF. As DNA, the CDR3 is TGTGCCAGCAGCCAAGTGGGCCCTGGGAACACTGAAGCTTTCTTT.

The chain is built from TRBV11-2 and TRBJ2-2; no clear D gene. With 4 bases removed from V and 5 bases from J, the gap between germline ends came to 11 bases. CDR3 size: 14 residues. Germline-derived CDR1 and CDR2 are SGHAT and FQNNGV. CDR3 loop: CASSYDLPTGELFF. The CDR3 coding sequence is TGTGCCAGCAGCTATGATCTTCCTACCGGGGAGCTGTTTTTT.

Turning to this clone: One junction end does not reproduce the germline sequence, and a read error may be involved. The genes are TRBV7-7 and TRBJ2-2; D uncertain. The germline V gene has CDR1 SSHAT and CDR2 FNYEAQ (reference sequence). CDR3 length: 13 amino acids. The chain's CDR3 is CASSLGDTGELFF. CDR3 bases: TGTGCTAGCAGCTTAGGCGACACCGGGGAGCTGTTTTTT.

The chain links TRBV29-1 to TRBJ1-2, with 8 nucleotides matching TRBD1. CDR3 length: 13 amino acids. Germline V gene lookup returns CDR1 SQVTM and CDR2 ANQGSEA. Germline trimming cut 1 base from V and 4 bases from J; bases unmatched to any gene: 2. The CDR3 nucleotides are TGCAGCGTTGAAGTTGGGACAGGCTATGGCTACACCTTC. Protein: CSVEVGTGYGYTF.

A few counts support this clone. The genes are TRBV7-9 and TRBJ1-2; D is uncertain. The CDR3 is made up of 15 amino acids. Looked up from germline, CDR1 is SEHNR and CDR2 is FQNEAQ (reference sequence). Trimming pared 4 bases from V and 2 bases from J, leaving 14 bases between. The CDR3 sequence: CASSSYRGTNYGYTF. CDR3 in DNA: TGTGCCAGCAGCTCCTACCGAGGAACGAACTATGGCTACACCTTC.

This clone has just a few counts. The V call is TRBV4-1, the J call TRBJ1-1; D gene unclear. This CDR3 has 13 residues. Trimming removed 1 base at V and 4 bases at J, with 7 bases between. Germline values: CDR1 MGHRA, CDR2 YSYEKL. CDR3 coding DNA: TGCGCCAGCAGCCAAGGGGTTACCACTGAAGCTTTCTTT. The encoded protein is CASSQGVTTEAFF.

This sequence joins TRBV21-1 and TRBJ1-1; TRBD1 was called by the table and not checked on the DNA. TRBV21-1 is noted as a pseudogene. The CDR3 is made up of 14 amino acids. The CDR3 coding sequence is TGTGCCAGCAGCAAAAGCAACAGGGGCACTGAAGCTTTCTTT. It specifies CASSKSNRGTEAFF.

The chain employs TRBV9 and TRBJ2-2; TRBD1 matches at 8 bases. The CDR3 has 16 residues. Germline assignment: CDR1 SGDLS and CDR2 YYNGEE. V lost 0 bases, J lost 7 bases, and 8 bases stayed unmatched. CDR3 protein: CASSVAGTGGLGELFF. Here the CDR3 DNA reads TGTGCCAGCAGCGTAGCAGGGACAGGTGGACTCGGGGAGCTGTTTTTT.

A few counts support this clone. The V gene is TRBV2, the J gene TRBJ1-1; D remains unclear. The CDR3 spans 12 residues. The V gene lost 2 bases and the J gene lost 3 bases, with 4 bases spanning the gap. Per the germline V gene, CDR1 is SNHLY and CDR2 is FYNNEI. CDR3 sequence: CASSEQYTEAFF. The CDR3 nucleotides are TGTGCCAGCAGTGAACAGTACACTGAAGCTTTCTTT.

The genes are TRBV4-1 and TRBJ2-5; no firm D call. The germline V and J ends were trimmed by 2 bases and 5 bases, with 21 bases remaining between them. Germline loops: CDR1 MGHRA, CDR2 YSYEKL. The CDR3 has 17 amino acids. CDR3 sequence: CASSQISPRVPRETQYF. Here the CDR3 DNA reads TGCGCCAGCAGCCAAATCAGCCCCCGGGTCCCCCGCGAGACCCAGTACTTC.

This clone was recorded a few times. The chain couples TRBV5-4 to TRBJ2-2; 8 bases fit TRBD1. Germline V gene sequence: CDR1 SGHNT, CDR2 YYREEE (reference sequence). J gave up 5 bases and V 4 bases, and 10 bases lay outside the gene matches. This CDR3 has 16 residues. The CDR3 bases are TGTGCCAGCAGCCGCCCAACAGGGGGTGGAACCGGGGAGCTGTTTTTT. This sequence encodes CASSRPTGGGTGELFF.

This clone was counted between two and nine times. The J gene is TRBJ2-6, the V gene TRBV28; 8 bases line up with TRBD1. This CDR3 is built from 19 residues. Germline V gene sequence: CDR1 MDHEN, CDR2 SYDVKM. Trimming at V came to 2 bases and at J to 0 bases, leaving 9 bases not matched to a gene. This chain's CDR3 is CASSLSLGRGLSGANVLTF. In nucleotides, the CDR3 is TGTGCCAGCAGTTTAAGTCTCGGCAGGGGGCTCTCTGGGGCCAACGTCCTGACTTTC.

The CDR3 protein is CASTRSSYNEQFF. CDR3 nucleotides: TGTGCCAGCACACGAAGCTCCTACAATGAGCAGTTCTTC. The rearrangement uses TRBV6-1 and TRBJ2-1; D is ambiguous. V was clipped by 7 bases and J by 0 bases, with 7 bases between them. The germline V gene encodes CDR1 MNHNS and CDR2 SASEGT. CDR3 length: 13 residues.

The V and J genes are TRBV30 and TRBJ2-3; D uncertain. CDR1 is GTSNPN, CDR2 SVGIG, per germline (reference sequence). CDR3 length equals 13 residues. Trimming cost V 2 bases and J 4 bases, with 10 bases left between them. The CDR3 region has the DNA TGTGCCTGGAGTTGGGGAATTGCAGATACGCAGTATTTT. This sequence encodes CAWSWGIADTQYF.

The rearrangement uses TRBV6-6 and TRBJ2-4; a weak D match, TRBD1 (5 bases). The CDR3 loop spans 15 amino acids. The V end lost 2 bases, the J end lost 7 bases, and 15 bases lay between the germline ends. CDR1 is MNHNY and CDR2 is SVGAGI in the germline V gene (reference sequence). The CDR3, as DNA: TGTGCCAGCAGTTACGTCCAGGGCCCCGCTAACATTCAGTACTTC. Residues: CASSYVQGPANIQYF.

This chain connects TRBV5-1 to TRBJ2-5; possibly TRBD1 or TRBD2 for D (5 bases each). The CDR3 contains 13 residues. CDR1 is SGHRS, CDR2 YFSETQ, per germline. The V gene lost 4 bases and the J gene lost 1 base, with 8 bases spanning the gap. Here the CDR3 DNA reads TGCGCCAGCAGCCAGGGACCCCAAGAGACCCAGTACTTC. It encodes CASSQGPQETQYF.

In this sample, this clone turned up a few times. The CDR3, as DNA: TGTGCCAGCAGCCCCCGCTTGACGTCCTACAATGAGCAGTTCTTC. It codes for CASSPRLTSYNEQFF. The genes are TRBV7-9 and TRBJ2-1, with D uncertain. There are 15 residues in the CDR3. The germline V and J ends were trimmed by 5 bases and 1 base, with 12 bases remaining between them. Germline values: CDR1 SEHNR, CDR2 FQNEAQ (reference sequence).

The DNA of the CDR3 is TGTGCCAGCATCCGACTGGGGGGGCACCAGCAGTTCTTC. Protein sequence: CASIRLGGHQQFF. The rearrangement links TRBV11-2 to TRBJ2-1; the D gene is possibly TRBD2 (7 bases). Germline-derived CDR1 and CDR2 are SGHAT and FQNNGV. This CDR3 is 13 amino acids long. With 7 bases removed from V and 11 bases from J, the gap between germline ends came to 18 bases.

This clone was observed a few times. V gene TRBV29-1 combines with J gene TRBJ1-1; D may be TRBD1 (5 bases). Trimming stripped 5 bases from V and 3 bases from J, with 7 bases between. Germline lookup yields CDR1 SQVTM and CDR2 ANQGSEA. The CDR3 extends over 11 amino acids. Here the CDR3 reads CSVRGDTEAFF. The CDR3 nucleotides read TGCAGCGTTCGAGGGGACACTGAAGCTTTCTTT.

With respect to this clone: At the DNA level, this CDR3 is encoded by other sequences in the same sample as well. The rearrangement joins TRBV11-2 to TRBJ2-5; no firm D call. The CDR3 has 12 amino acids. Germline CDR1 is SGHAT and CDR2 is FQNNGV. V was pared by 0 bases and J by 4 bases, with 3 bases between. In DNA form, the CDR3 reads TGTGCCAGCAGCTTAGATCGAGAGACCCAGTACTTC. The encoded protein is CASSLDRETQYF.

In DNA, the CDR3 is TGTGCCATCAGTGGAACGAGGGAGACCCAGTACTTC. This gives the protein CAISGTRETQYF. This chain joins TRBV10-3 and TRBJ2-5; no reliable D call. CDR1 is ENHRY, CDR2 SYGVKD, per germline. V dropped 4 bases and J dropped 5 bases, with 8 bases sitting between them. The CDR3 extends over 12 amino acids.

The chain carries TRBV11-2 and TRBJ1-5; D uncertain. The length of the CDR3 is 13 residues. Trimming cost V 5 bases and J 7 bases, with 12 bases left between them. Germline lookup yields CDR1 SGHAT and CDR2 FQNNGV. CDR3 protein: CASSHGVGQPQHF. CDR3 nucleotide sequence: TGTGCCAGCAGCCACGGGGTCGGGCAGCCCCAGCATTTT.

This clone was seen a few times. The V call is TRBV27, the J call TRBJ1-6, with 8 bases fitting TRBD1. The CDR3 covers 13 residues. J was trimmed by 11 bases and V by 5 bases; bases with no gene match: 5. Germline CDR1 reads MNHEY; CDR2 reads SMNVEV (reference sequence). The CDR3 DNA reads TGTGCCAGCAGTGGGACAGGTTCACCACCCCTCCACTTT. As protein: CASSGTGSPPLHF.

This clone was counted between two and nine times. V is TRBV4-1 and J is TRBJ2-5; D tentatively fits TRBD1 or TRBD2 (5 bases each). The J call is uncertain, as TRBJ2-7 better fits the DNA end. Germline CDR1 MGHRA, CDR2 YSYEKL. There are 14 residues in the CDR3. The CDR3 sequence is CASSLTTGLYEQYF. CDR3 bases: TGCGCCAGCAGCCTTACGACGGGGCTCTACGAGCAGTACTTC.

The chain carries TRBV6-6 and TRBJ2-1; D perhaps matches TRBD2 (6 bases). The CDR3 is 16 residues long. Trimming removed 6 bases from V and 0 bases from J, with 15 bases in between. Germline CDR1 is MNHNY and CDR2 is SVGAGI (reference sequence). The CDR3 loop reads CASRPGDFRSYNEQFF. In DNA, the CDR3 is TGTGCCAGCAGACCCGGGGACTTCCGCTCCTACAATGAGCAGTTCTTC.

This clone was counted only a few times. The chain joins TRBV30 to TRBJ2-3; unclear D gene. This CDR3 spans 11 amino acids. Trimming removed 2 bases at V and 6 bases at J, with 6 bases between. The germline CDR1 and CDR2 sequences are GTSNPN and SVGIG (reference sequence). The CDR3 sequence is CAWSPDDTQYF. CDR3 DNA: TGTGCCTGGAGTCCGGACGATACGCAGTATTTT.

This clone occurred a few times. J is TRBJ1-4 and V is TRBV7-2, with 10 bases matching TRBD1. Germline V gene data show CDR1 as SGHTA and CDR2 as FQGNSA. The CDR3 contains 15 residues. The J segment lost 7 bases and the V segment lost 4 bases, leaving 6 bases of the junction unmatched. DNA of the CDR3: TGTGCCAGCAGCTCCCGGACAGGGGGGGCTGAAAAACTGTTTTTT. This sequence encodes CASSSRTGGAEKLFF.

This sequence joins TRBV7-2 and TRBJ1-4; no clear D. This CDR3 is built from 12 residues. CDR1 is SGHTA, CDR2 FQGNSA, per germline. Trimming took 3 bases from V and 8 from J, leaving 7 bases between them. The CDR3 loop is CASSFIGEKLFF. For the CDR3, the DNA is TGTGCCAGCAGCTTTATTGGGGAAAAACTGTTTTTT. Variable domain in full (rest from reference TRBV7-2 and TRBJ1-4): GAGVSQSPSNKVTEKGKDVELRCDPISGHTALYWYRQSLGQGLEFLIYFQGNSAPDKSGLPSDRFSAERTGGSVSTLTIQRTQQEDSAVYLCASSFIGEKLFFGSGTQLSVL.